Listed here are 2 T cell receptor beta chains from one sample, sequenced in a study of cytomegalovirus exposure and HLA in healthy donors. Researchers ran the PCR with 60 Vbeta and 13 Jbeta primers. Sequenced by immunoSEQ multiplex PCR; TCRdb stores in-frame clones only, minus some. Among more than 110,000 clones, 80% were seen once, and the ten largest hold 4.5% to 6%. Sequencing was done on a sample of PBMCs. Receptors were obtained from a male donor in good health and CMV-seronegative.

This clone was observed once. The chain employs TRBV5-1 and TRBJ2-7, with a possible D match to TRBD1 (5 bases). The length of the CDR3 is 14 residues. The V end was cut by 2 bases, the J end by 5 bases, with 14 bases between. Germline V gene data show CDR1 as SGHRS and CDR2 as YFSETQ. The CDR3 region is CASSFYRGRNEQYF. In nucleotides, the CDR3 is TGCGCCAGCAGCTTTTATAGGGGCAGAAACGAGCAGTACTTC. Supplemented by reference TRBV5-1 and TRBJ2-7, the full variable domain reads KAGVTQTPRYLIKTRGQQVTLSCSPISGHRSVSWYQQTPGQGLQFLFEYFSETQRNKGNFPGRFSGRQFSNSRSEMNVSTLELGDSALYLCASSFYRGRNEQYFGPGTRLTVT.

The genes are TRBV7-9 and TRBJ1-4; D gene ambiguous. The V gene lost 1 base and the J gene lost 7 bases, with 13 bases spanning the gap. Germline V gene sequence: CDR1 SEHNR, CDR2 FQNEAQ (reference sequence). CDR3 length: 15 residues. The CDR3 region has the DNA TGTGCCAGCAGCTTAGTAGGAGAGGCGAGTGAAAAACTGTTTTTT. This sequence encodes CASSLVGEASEKLFF.